This T cell receptor beta chain comes out of a study of blood T cell repertoires in COVID-19 (dated by TCRdb to 2018 to 2020). In terms of the full investigation: Samples from collaborators originated in the United States, Italy and Spain and spanned both the acute and convalescent phases of COVID-19. Subjects who had been exposed to COVID-19, were actively infected with it, or had recovered from it provided the deeply sampled blood TCRbeta repertoires that made up the dataset. The samples were drawn from two sources: the first 160 participants of the ongoing ImmuneRACE study, and 1,254 subjects contributed by 6 global collaborators. The material from the prospective study consisted of cDNA or gDNA derived from T cells, B-cell-depleted T cells, or PBMCs. Nearly every sample came with metadata listing a de-identified subject ID, COVID-19 status, age in years and sex. The repertoires were made available in a free public database intended to serve as a resource for research on the immune response to SARS-CoV-2. Where available, HLA class I and class II types were taken from metadata supplied by the sample provider and were not determined by assay-based typing.

Germline trimming: 5 bases from V, 8 bases from J; junction bases outside gene matches: 4. The CDR3, cysteine through phenylalanine, is 14 amino acids long. Here the CDR3 DNA is all that survives: 42 bases in frame from base 1. Looking up the germline V gene yields CDR1 SGHTA and CDR2 FQGNSA. Study-wide findings and limitations: The amount of clinical and demographic metadata varied by source and participant and was provided uncurated.

The immunoSEQ Assay, a bias-controlled multiplex PCR, was used to amplify TCRbeta CDR3 regions from genomic DNA. Per the authors' processing: The number of nucleated cells in each sample was estimated from the amplification of reference gene primers within the assay. Sequence reads were collapsed and filtered to measure the absolute abundance of every unique TCRbeta CDR3 rearrangement. Productive Simpson clonality was computed per sample as the square root of Simpson's diversity index over productive rearrangements. This is the immuneACCESS table as TCRdb keeps it, with only in-frame sequences that have V and J called. A part of the clones is gone; compared with another copy, unresolved V genes explain less than half, and the rest is unexplained. V and J calls and clone size are given by that table; D and trimming were obtained from the DNA. The sample contains around 150,000 clones, approximately 78% of them found a single time. The top ten clones comprise over 9.5% of the sample.

Of note for this clone: The antigen this receptor binds is unknown. Base qualities are not at hand, and no much larger clone is one base apart.

A second Seattle source provided samples from volunteer blood donors who had recovered from COVID-19. Whole blood was collected in K2EDTA tubes by collaborating institutions according to the institutions' own protocols. For TCRbeta analysis, collaborator samples were shipped as frozen whole blood, as isolated PBMCs, or as DNA extracted from either sample type. The TCR comes from a man aged 60 to 69 who had recovered from COVID-19. Sequenced input: peripheral blood. The sequence links TRBV7-2 to TRBJ2-1, with TRBD2 matching 12 junction bases. The sequenced DNA is TGTGCCAGCAGCAGGACTAGCGGGATCGATGAGCAGTTCTTC. This sequence encodes CASSRTSGIDEQFF.